This TCR beta chain was identified during a study of shared clonotypes between healthy human individuals. Broader study findings: The sharing of 4.5% to 5% of naive CD4 clonotypes was seen across a handful of donors.

A CD45RA+ naive subset and a CD45RA-negative memory subset were split from CD4+ cells. Sequencing was performed with immunoSEQ multiplex PCR; in TCRdb, only in-frame clones are kept and a portion is missing. The table shows roughly 530,000 clones, with around 96% occurring only once. Of note for this clone: Its antigen is not identified.

The sequencing input was naive CD4+ T cells sorted from blood. Subset specified: CD45RA+ positively selected. The clonotype comes from a woman aged 25 to 39 in good health.

The CDR3 reads CAISVGSTYEQYF. CDR3 DNA: TGTGCCATCAGTGTAGGCAGCACCTACGAGCAGTACTTC. V gene TRBV10-3 combines with J gene TRBJ2-7; D not certain. V lost 4 bases to trimming and J lost 2 bases, with 9 bases between them. Germline V lookup: CDR1 ENHRY, CDR2 SYGVKD. CDR3 size: 13 residues.